This is a list of T cell receptor beta chains from one sample in a study of shared T cell receptors in the human thymus. Generated by immunoSEQ multiplex PCR, the TCRdb table keeps only in-frame clones and is missing some. The table shows 600,000 to 900,000 clones, with over 75% occurring only once. These sequences were also reported in another study, on human thymus T cells.

Sequencing was done on a sample of thymocytes. These receptor sequences come from a girl under three years old with a congenital heart defect. The conserved cysteine and the conserved F or W are not part of the CDR3 here. Size is omitted from some rows. Given values are once, few, many or a class for expanded clones.

>TRBJ1-2|.|11|TRBV7-2
ASSPAGLYGYT
>TRBJ1-2|few|15|TRBV5-4
ASSLGQGTGRLDGYT
>TRBJ1-4|.|12|TRBV5-1
ASSLNSGARKLF
>TRBJ1-6|.|13|TRBV6-4
ASKNHPGQPSPLH
>TRBJ2-1|.|12|TRBV11-2
ASSPSGGYNEQF
>TRBJ2-7|.|13|TRBV15
ATSRGQGVNYEQY
>TRBJ2-3|.|14|TRBV7-2
ASSSGGSLRIDTQY
>TRBJ1-4|.|13|TRBV19
ASSMSQGGNEKLF
>TRBJ2-2|.|13|TRBV7-2
ASRSPSGKSGELF
>TRBJ1-5|.|13|TRBV29-1
SVGTGGHSNQPQH
>TRBJ2-3|.|13|TRBV11-3
ASSLSLAGRDTQY
>TRBJ2-1|.|13|TRBV6-5
ASSYHDRGGSEQF
>TRBJ1-3|.|16|TRBV5-4
ASSLGIGGALTGNTIY
>TRBJ1-2|once|14|TRBV4-1
ASSQTGRSQGDGYT
>TRBJ2-7|.|12|TRBV7-9
ASSFTGEAYEQY
>TRBJ1-2|.|14|TRBV11-2
ASSLDLRGLNYGYT
>TRBJ1-2|.|10|TRBV6-1
ASSPGVAGYT
>TRBJ2-5|once|14|TRBV4-1
ASSQSGTSVWETQY
>TRBJ1-4|.|15|TRBV19
ASTLRDSGRTNEKLF
>TRBJ2-3|.|14|TRBV5-4
ASSLETGLVTDTQY
>TRBJ1-5|.|10|TRBV19
ASTDRETGQH
>TRBJ1-1|.|10|TRBV27
ASRDRNTEAF
>TRBJ2-7|.|14|TRBV5-1
ASSEGLSLRSYEQY
>TRBJ1-4|.|12|TRBV19
ASSMGQGMEKLF
>TRBJ2-7|.|13|TRBV7-9
ASSPRTGALYEQY
>TRBJ2-7|.|21|TRBV28
ASSLWDMGTWQGAHGSWDEQY
>TRBJ2-7|once|13|TRBV28
ASSAQGSRTYEQY
>TRBJ1-2|.|12|TRBV7-2
ASSPLGQGHGYT
>TRBJ1-2|.|12|TRBV4-1
ASSQHFHRGPGN
>TRBJ2-3|.|13|TRBV5-1
ASTMDRESTDTQY
>TRBJ2-5|.|13|TRBV5-4
ASSFAGAVALAQY
>TRBJ1-2|.|15|TRBV9
ASSVAKSPGQSYGYT
>TRBJ2-7|.|10|TRBV23-1
ASREPYYEQY
>TRBJ1-2|.|14|TRBV10-3
AIGPGTQNKNYGYT
>TRBJ1-2|.|14|TRBV21-1
ASSSPGQGEYYGYT
>TRBJ1-1|.|14|TRBV15
ATSRDLRRGPTEAF
>TRBJ2-1|.|13|TRBV4-3
ASSQDFPLLSGEF
>TRBJ2-3|.|17|TRBV27
ASSLSLWQAVLSTDTQY
>TRBJ1-2|.|15|TRBV14
ASSQKSGRRRIYGYT
>TRBJ1-1|.|10|TRBV10-2
ASVRQGTEAF
>TRBJ2-5|.|11|TRBV29-1
SAAGVGQETQY
>TRBJ2-2|.|15|TRBV19
ASSSLFSRAGPGELF
>TRBJ1-2|.|10|TRBV5-1
ASSSWGDGYT
>TRBJ2-7|.|13|TRBV27
ASSSLTSVSYEQY
>TRBJ2-2|.|12|TRBV19
ASSRGGNTGELF
>TRBJ2-3|.|12|TRBV19
ASSIESQTDTQY
>TRBJ1-3|.|11|TRBV28
ASSLGGGNTIY
>TRBJ1-5|.|14|TRBV4-1
ASSQDRAISNQPQH
>TRBJ1-5|.|15|TRBV4-1
ASSQGRRTHSNQPQH
>TRBJ2-3|.|13|TRBV5-5
ASSLSAGCTDTQY
>TRBJ1-2|.|11|TRBV27
ASSTAGSYGYT
>TRBJ1-2|.|9|TRBV10-2
ASGNRGGYT
>TRBJ1-6|.|12|TRBV19
ASTLGQWGSPLH
>TRBJ2-1|.|11|TRBV6-5
AATGGPVNEQF